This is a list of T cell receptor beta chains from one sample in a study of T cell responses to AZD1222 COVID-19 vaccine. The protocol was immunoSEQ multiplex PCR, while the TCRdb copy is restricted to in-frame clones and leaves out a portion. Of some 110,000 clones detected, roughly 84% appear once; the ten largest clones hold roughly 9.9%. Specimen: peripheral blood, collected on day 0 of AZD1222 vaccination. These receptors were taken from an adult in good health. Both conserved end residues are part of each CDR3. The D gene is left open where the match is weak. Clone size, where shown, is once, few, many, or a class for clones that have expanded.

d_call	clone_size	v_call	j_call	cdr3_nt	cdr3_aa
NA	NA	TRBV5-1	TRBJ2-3	TGCGCCAGCAGCTTGGGGCAGGAGTTAGATACGCAGTATTTT	CASSLGQELDTQYF
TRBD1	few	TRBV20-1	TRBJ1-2	TGCAGTGCTAGTAACAGGGGAACTGACACCTTC	CSASNRGTDTF
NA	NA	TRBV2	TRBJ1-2	TGTGCCAGCAGCCAAAGGGGGGAGGCTGGCTACACCTTC	CASSQRGEAGYTF
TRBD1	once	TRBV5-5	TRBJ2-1	TGTGCCAGCAGCTACCCAGGTCGCAGGGGGCATGGTGAGCAGTTCTTC	CASSYPGRRGHGEQFF
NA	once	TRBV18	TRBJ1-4	TGTGCCAGCTCCATCCCGGGTGAAGAAAAACTGTTTTTT	CASSIPGEEKLFF
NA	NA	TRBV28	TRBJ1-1	TGTGCCAGCAGTTTGCGCAGGGAGAACACTGAAGCTTTCTTT	CASSLRRENTEAFF
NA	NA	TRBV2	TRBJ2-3	TGTGCCAGCAGAGGGAGGTGGGCAGATACGCAGTATTTT	CASRGRWADTQYF
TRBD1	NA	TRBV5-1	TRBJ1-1	TGCGCCAGCAGCTCCCCAGGGGGCACTGAAGCTTTCTTT	CASSSPGGTEAFF
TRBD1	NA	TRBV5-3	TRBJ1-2	TGTGCCAGAAGTCCCAGGGGGGGTGAGGATGGCTACACCTTC	CARSPRGGEDGYTF
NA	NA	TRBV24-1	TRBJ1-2	TGTGCCACCAGTGTAAGGGGTATTAACTATGGCTACACCTTC	CATSVRGINYGYTF
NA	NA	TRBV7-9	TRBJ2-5	TGTGCCAGCAGTTCCAATCAGTTTCGAAAGACCCAGTACTTC	CASSSNQFRKTQYF
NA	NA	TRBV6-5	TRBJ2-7	TGTGCCAGCAGTTACGAGGCCCCTGGCTACGAGCAGTACTTC	CASSYEAPGYEQYF
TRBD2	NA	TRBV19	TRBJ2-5	TGTGCCAGTAGGAGACTAGCGGGAGTGGGGGAGACCCAGTACTTC	CASRRLAGVGETQYF
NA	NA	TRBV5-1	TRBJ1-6	TGCGCCAGCAGCCCGGGGGACCGGTATAATTCACCCCTCCACTTT	CASSPGDRYNSPLHF
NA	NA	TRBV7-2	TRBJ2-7	TGTGCCAGCAGCTTAGCGGGTGGTGCGGGGTACGAGCAGTACTTC	CASSLAGGAGYEQYF
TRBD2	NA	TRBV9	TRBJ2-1	TGTGCCAGCAGCCCCGGGGGGAAGGATGAGCAGTTCTTC	CASSPGGKDEQFF
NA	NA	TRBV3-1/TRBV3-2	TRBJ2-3	TGTGCCAGCAGCCAAGGACGGAGGAGCACAGATACGCAGTATTTT	CASSQGRRSTDTQYF
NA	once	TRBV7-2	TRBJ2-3	TGTGCCAGCAGCCTCGCTCGGGGCACAGATACGCAGTATTTT	CASSLARGTDTQYF
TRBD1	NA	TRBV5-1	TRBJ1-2	TGCGCCAGCAGCTTGGGTGGGACAGGGGGCGCGAACTATGGCTACACCTTC	CASSLGGTGGANYGYTF
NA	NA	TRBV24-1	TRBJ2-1	TGTGCCACCAGTGATTTGCTCGATCACAATGAGCAGTTCTTC	CATSDLLDHNEQFF
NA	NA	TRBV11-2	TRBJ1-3	TGTGCCAGCAGCCCAACCTTGACAGGAGCTGGAAACACCATATATTTT	CASSPTLTGAGNTIYF
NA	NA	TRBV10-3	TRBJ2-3	TGTGCCATCTCCTCTCGGTTAGATACGCAGTATTTT	CAISSRLDTQYF
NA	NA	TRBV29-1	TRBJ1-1	TGCAGCGTTGAGCTGGGGGAATTCATAGAAGCTTTCTTT	CSVELGEFIEAFF
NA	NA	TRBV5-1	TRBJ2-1	TGCGCCAGCAGCTTGCGGGTCACAGTTACTTACAATGAGCAGTTCTTC	CASSLRVTVTYNEQFF
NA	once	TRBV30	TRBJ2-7	TGTGCCTGGGGATACGGTGGGGTCTCCGAGCAGTACTTC	CAWGYGGVSEQYF
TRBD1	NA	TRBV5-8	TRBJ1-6	TGTGCCAGCAGCTTCCGGGACAGGGATGCTTCACCCCTCCACTTT	CASSFRDRDASPLHF
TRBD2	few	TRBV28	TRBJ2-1	TGTGCCAGCAGTTTATATACTAGCGGGAGTCGCAATGAGCAGTTCTTC	CASSLYTSGSRNEQFF
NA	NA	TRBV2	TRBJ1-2	TGTGCCAGCAGTGAGGGGGATGGCTACACCTTC	CASSEGDGYTF
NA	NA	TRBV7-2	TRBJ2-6	TGTGCCAGCAGCTCCGTGACAAGGGCAGACGGGGCCAACGTCCTGACTTTC	CASSSVTRADGANVLTF
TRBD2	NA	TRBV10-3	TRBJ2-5	TGTGCCATCAGTGAACACACTAGCGGGAGAAAAGAGACCCAGTACTTC	CAISEHTSGRKETQYF
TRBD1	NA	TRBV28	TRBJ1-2	TGTGCCAGCAGTTCGGGACAGACCCAAGGGCGCCACTATGGCTACACCTTC	CASSSGQTQGRHYGYTF
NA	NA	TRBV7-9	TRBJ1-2	TGTGCCAGCAGCTTTATCGACGGAGCTAACTATGGCTACACCTTC	CASSFIDGANYGYTF
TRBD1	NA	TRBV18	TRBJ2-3	TGTGCCAGCTCACCAACAGGGGATGGGACAGATACGCAGTATTTT	CASSPTGDGTDTQYF
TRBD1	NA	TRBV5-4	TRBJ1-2	TGTGCCAGCAGCTGGGGGACAGGGCCCGTTTTAAACTATGGCTACACCTTC	CASSWGTGPVLNYGYTF
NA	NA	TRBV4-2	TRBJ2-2	TGTGCCAGCAGCCAAGGTGGCGTCGACACCGGGGAGCTGTTTTTT	CASSQGGVDTGELFF
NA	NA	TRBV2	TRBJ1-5	TGTGCCAGCAGGTGGGGCCAGGGAAATCAGCCCCAGCATTTT	CASRWGQGNQPQHF
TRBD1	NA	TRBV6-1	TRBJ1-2	TGTGCCAGCAGTGATTTAGGGGGCGAAGGCTACACCTTC	CASSDLGGEGYTF
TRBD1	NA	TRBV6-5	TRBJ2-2	TGTGCCAGCACGGGACAGGGGTTTTGGGGGGAGCTGTTTTTT	CASTGQGFWGELFF
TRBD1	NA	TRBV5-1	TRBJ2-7	TGCGCCAGCAGCTTAATTTCAGGGGGAACCTACGAGCAGTACTTC	CASSLISGGTYEQYF
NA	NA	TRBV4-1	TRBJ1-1	TGCGCCAGCAGCCCGAGGGGGGCGAGGAACACTGAAGCTTTCTTT	CASSPRGARNTEAFF
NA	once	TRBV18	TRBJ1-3	TGTGCCAGCTCACCATTTAACAGTCGCTCTGGAAACACCATATATTTT	CASSPFNSRSGNTIYF
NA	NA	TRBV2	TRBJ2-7	TGTGCCAGCAGTGCAAGCTCCTACGAGCAGTACTTC	CASSASSYEQYF
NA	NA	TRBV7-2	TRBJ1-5	TGTGCCAGCAGCCTAGCGGGGGGCAGGGAACAGCCCCAGCATTTT	CASSLAGGREQPQHF